This entry lists 18 T cell receptor beta chains sequenced from one sample in a study of beta chain features in type 1 diabetes. cDNA synthesis used the whole RNA isolate, giving expressed TCRB sequences. The method was immunoSEQ multiplex PCR; TCRdb's version includes in-frame clones alone and lacks a portion of them. The profile covers about 340,000 clones, with roughly a tenth appearing a single time and 1% taken by the ten largest. Overall study findings and caveats: Moderate yet significant TCRB CDR3 shortening was seen in Type 1 diabetes patients in all four CD4+ subsets.

No antigen has been assigned to these receptors. Sequences were obtained from central memory CD4+ T cells from blood. The receptors were sampled from a man aged 25 to 40 with type 1 diabetes.

This clone has just a few counts. The chain uses TRBV4-1 and TRBJ1-1; D is uncertain. From germline, CDR1 is MGHRA and CDR2 YSYEKL. CDR3 length equals 17 residues. The V end was cut by 2 bases, the J end by 1 base, with 17 bases between. CDR3 in amino acids: CASSQPDGRRTNTEAFF. The CDR3 nucleotides are TGCGCCAGCAGCCAACCAGACGGGCGCAGGACGAACACTGAAGCTTTCTTT.

This clone was counted ten times or more. The rearrangement uses TRBV29-1 and TRBJ1-4; no reliable D call. Trimming removed 6 bases from V and 6 bases from J, with 5 bases in between. The germline V gene has CDR1 SQVTM and CDR2 ANQGSEA. This CDR3 has 10 amino acids. The CDR3 protein is CSVKDEKLFF. The CDR3 DNA reads TGCAGCGTCAAAGATGAAAAACTGTTTTTT. Drawing the rest from reference TRBV29-1 and TRBJ1-4, the complete variable domain is SAVISQKPSRDICQRGTSLTIQCQVDSQVTMMFWYRQQPGQSLTLIATANQGSEATYESGFVIDKFPISRPNLTFSTLTVSNMSPEDSSIYLCSVKDEKLFFGSGTQLSVL.

This clone has a count of ten or more. The chain joins TRBV9 to TRBJ2-1; possibly TRBD1 or TRBD2 for D (6 bases each). With 0 bases removed from V and 13 bases from J, the gap between germline ends came to 17 bases. This CDR3 comprises 14 residues. Germline-derived CDR1 and CDR2 are SGDLS and YYNGEE. The CDR3 DNA reads as TGTGCCAGCAGCGTAGCTGAGGGGGGTGGACAACAGTTCTTC. Translating gives CASSVAEGGGQQFF.

V usage is TRBV6-1 and J usage is TRBJ2-1, with a tentative D call TRBD1 (6 bases). V lost 7 bases and J 3 bases, leaving 10 bases between the germline ends. CDR3 size: 13 residues. Germline-derived CDR1 and CDR2 are MNHNS and SASEGT. The CDR3 DNA follows: TGTGCCAGCATGGGGGCCGGCTACAATGAGCAGTTCTTC. Residues: CASMGAGYNEQFF.

This clone was counted between two and nine times. The chain is built from TRBV7-2 and TRBJ1-1; D remains unclear. The V end was cut by 1 base, the J end by 6 bases, with 6 bases between. The germline CDR1 and CDR2 sequences are SGHTA and FQGNSA. This CDR3 comprises 12 residues. The chain's CDR3 is CASSLEGAEAFF. CDR3 in DNA: TGTGCCAGCAGCTTAGAAGGCGCTGAAGCTTTCTTT. Based on the CDR3 plus reference TRBV7-2 and TRBJ1-1, the full variable domain is GAGVSQSPSNKVTEKGKDVELRCDPISGHTALYWYRQSLGQGLEFLIYFQGNSAPDKSGLPSDRFSAERTGGSVSTLTIQRTQQEDSAVYLCASSLEGAEAFFGQGTRLTVV.

This clone was seen a handful of times. The chain has TRBV28 and TRBJ2-1; TRBD1 matches at 11 bases. The germline V gene encodes CDR1 MDHEN and CDR2 SYDVKM. After removal of 7 bases from V and 4 bases from J, the junction contained 6 bases not matched to a gene. The length of the CDR3 is 15 residues. CDR3 loop: CASIPGQGVYNEQFF. In DNA, the CDR3 is TGTGCCAGCATCCCGGGACAGGGGGTTTACAATGAGCAGTTCTTC. The entire variable domain, with the rest obtained from reference TRBV28 and TRBJ2-1, is as follows: DVKVTQSSRYLVKRTGEKVFLECVQDMDHENMFWYRQDPGLGLRLIYFSYDVKMKEKGDIPEGYSVSREKKERFSLILESASTNQTSMYLCASIPGQGVYNEQFFGPGTRLTVL.

This clone has more than one count but fewer than ten. The chain employs TRBV5-4 and TRBJ2-7; TRBD1 matches at 7 bases. In germline, CDR1 is SGHNT, CDR2 YYREEE (reference sequence). This CDR3 comprises 13 residues. J was trimmed by 5 bases and V by 2 bases; bases with no gene match: 4. For the CDR3, the DNA is TGTGCCAGCAGCTTCGACAGGGTCCACGAGCAGTACTTC. Translated, it gives CASSFDRVHEQYF.

This clone was recorded many times. The rearrangement joins TRBV6-5 to TRBJ2-3; TRBD1 matches at 7 bases. The CDR3 contains 16 residues. V lost 4 bases to trimming and J lost 2 bases; unmatched junction nucleotides: 9. Looked up from germline, CDR1 is MNHEY and CDR2 is SVGAGI. The CDR3 here is CASSSPAGGSTDTQYF. DNA of the CDR3: TGTGCCAGCAGTTCCCCGGCAGGGGGTTCCACAGATACGCAGTATTTT.

There are a few counts of this clone. CDR3 in amino acids: CASSLGRQGPQVRQFF. DNA for the CDR3: TGTGCCAGCAGCTTAGGTCGACAGGGCCCTCAGGTCAGGCAGTTCTTC. This chain links TRBV7-2 with TRBJ2-1, with 7 bases aligning to TRBD1. The CDR3 sequence is 16 residues long. Germline loops: CDR1 SGHTA, CDR2 FQGNSA. The V segment lost 1 base and the J segment 12 bases; nucleotides outside the gene matches: 15.

J is TRBJ2-7 and V is TRBV10-3; tentatively, D is TRBD2 (6 bases). Germline values: CDR1 ENHRY, CDR2 SYGVKD. The CDR3 length is 16 residues. The V gene lost 4 bases and the J gene lost 3 bases, with 19 bases spanning the gap. The CDR3 region has the DNA TGTGCCATCAGTGCCGCGAGGGGAGGTACAGTCTACGAGCAGTACTTC. It translates to CAISAARGGTVYEQYF.

The rearrangement links TRBV16 to TRBJ1-4; D unclear. The CDR3 length is 15 residues. The V end lost 3 bases, the J end lost 8 bases, and 16 bases lay between the germline ends. Germline CDR1 and CDR2: KGHSY and FQNENV. The DNA for the CDR3 is TGTGCCAGCAGCCAGTCGGAGAGACTAGGAGAAAAACTGTTTTTT. Encoded protein: CASSQSERLGEKLFF.

V gene TRBV30 combines with J gene TRBJ1-6; 8 bases match TRBD1. CDR3 size: 18 residues. Germline V lookup: CDR1 GTSNPN, CDR2 SVGIG (reference sequence). Trimming cost V 2 bases and J 7 bases; bases outside gene matches: 16. The CDR3 bases are TGTGCCTGGAGTATGGACAGGGCTTCAGTAGGTGGAAATTCACCCCTCCACTTT. Protein: CAWSMDRASVGGNSPLHF.

In this sample, this clone turned up a few times. In the same sample, other DNA sequences code for this CDR3. The V call is TRBV11-2, the J call TRBJ2-7, with D perhaps TRBD2 (6 bases). V dropped 1 base and J dropped 2 bases, with 12 bases sitting between them. Germline lookup yields CDR1 SGHAT and CDR2 FQNNGV. This CDR3 spans 15 amino acids. This chain's CDR3 is CASSLGSGGTYEQYF. CDR3 in DNA: TGTGCCAGCAGCTTAGGTAGCGGTGGAACCTACGAGCAGTACTTC. Drawing the rest from reference TRBV11-2 and TRBJ2-7, the complete variable domain is EAGVAQSPRYKIIEKRQSVAFWCNPISGHATLYWYQQILGQGPKLLIQFQNNGVVDDSQLPKDRFSAERLKGVDSTLKIQPAKLEDSAVYLCASSLGSGGTYEQYFGPGTRLTVT.

This clone was counted only a few times. The chain uses TRBV23-1 and TRBJ1-6; 8 nucleotides match TRBD1. Being an ORF, TRBV23-1 has a function that is uncertain. This CDR3 has 14 amino acids. V lost 2 bases, J lost 8 bases, and 2 bases stayed unmatched. The CDR3 loop reads CASSQQDRDSPLHF. The CDR3 DNA sequence: TGCGCCAGCAGTCAACAGGACAGGGATTCACCCCTCCACTTT.

This clone has more than one count but fewer than ten. This chain connects TRBV7-2 to TRBJ1-5; a possible D gene is TRBD1 (6 bases). The ends were cut back, 4 bases at V and 5 bases at J, with 9 bases in the middle. Germline V gives CDR1 SGHTA, CDR2 FQGNSA. The CDR3 sequence is 13 residues long. Written as DNA, the CDR3 is TGTGCCAGCAGCTCGGACAGCCATCAGCCCCAGCATTTT. Amino acid sequence: CASSSDSHQPQHF.

V usage is TRBV9 and J usage is TRBJ1-3; maybe TRBD1 (5 bases). The CDR3 has 18 amino acids. The V end lost 4 bases, the J end lost 0 bases, and 20 bases lay between the germline ends. Germline V gives CDR1 SGDLS, CDR2 YYNGEE. The CDR3 protein is CASSPEGGATRSGNTIYF. The CDR3 coding sequence is TGTGCCAGCAGCCCCGAAGGTGGGGCAACCCGCTCTGGAAACACCATATATTTT.

The rearrangement joins TRBV11-2 to TRBJ2-1; D gene ambiguous. Germline assignment: CDR1 SGHAT and CDR2 FQNNGV. The CDR3 spans 13 residues. Trimming left V 0 bases short and J 7 bases short, with 7 bases between. This CDR3 is CASSLDQVNEQFF. The CDR3 DNA reads TGTGCCAGCAGCTTAGATCAGGTTAATGAGCAGTTCTTC.

The chain employs TRBV5-6 and TRBJ1-5; D is perhaps TRBD1 (5 bases). In germline, CDR1 is SGHDT, CDR2 YYEEEE. With 4 bases removed from V and 3 bases from J, the gap between germline ends came to 14 bases. The CDR3 is made up of 15 amino acids. The CDR3 protein is CASSRGRRFNQPQHF. The CDR3 DNA reads TGTGCCAGCAGCAGGGGTAGGCGGTTCAATCAGCCCCAGCATTTT. Based on the CDR3 plus reference TRBV5-6 and TRBJ1-5, the full variable domain is DAGVTQSPTHLIKTRGQQVTLRCSPKSGHDTVSWYQQALGQGPQFIFQYYEEEERQRGNFPDRFSGHQFPNYSSELNVNALLLGDSALYLCASSRGRRFNQPQHFGDGTRLSIL.